The 8 T cell receptor beta chains in this list originate from one sample, sequenced in a study of technical replicates of blood from four donors (dated by TCRdb to 2016 to 2017). Libraries were made using the immunoSEQ multiplex PCR assay. Entries here come from immuneACCESS through TCRdb and include only in-frame sequences with V and J called. Some clones fail to appear in such tables; in the studies checked, an unresolved V gene covers under half of the shortfall, and the cause of the remainder is unknown. The sample has about 70,000 clones on record, 86% of them singletons. The ten biggest clones cover approximately 5.4% of the sample. Sequenced: PBMCs. The receptors come from a human donor in good health. Some clones in this sample may be carry-over from other donors' samples.

This rearrangement joins TRBV20-1 to TRBJ1-4; D is uncertain. Germline CDR1 reads DFQATT; CDR2 reads SNEGSKA (reference sequence). Trimming took off 1 base at V and 8 bases at J, with 5 bases between the two ends. This CDR3 is 11 amino acids long. The CDR3 protein is CSARAVEKLFF. CDR3 nucleotides: TGCAGTGCTAGAGCTGTGGAAAAACTGTTTTTT.

The rearrangement uses TRBV7-2 and TRBJ2-1; D uncertain. The germline V gene has CDR1 SGHTA and CDR2 FQGNSA. The CDR3 consists of 13 residues. Trimming removed 5 bases from V and 10 bases from J, with 15 bases in between. CDR3 DNA: TGTGCCAGCAGCATCCTTGATGGCGGAGAGCAGTTCTTC. Its protein is CASSILDGGEQFF.

This clone was found once. CDR3: CASSSKPTGYYGDTQYF. The CDR3 DNA sequence: TGTGCCAGCAGCTCAAAACCGACAGGGTATTACGGAGATACGCAGTATTTT. The V call is TRBV7-9, the J call TRBJ2-3, with 7 bases that match TRBD1. J lost 5 bases, V lost 4 bases, and 15 bases had no gene match. The CDR3 sequence is 17 residues long. Germline V lookup: CDR1 SEHNR, CDR2 FQNEAQ (reference sequence).

V gene TRBV5-1 combines with J gene TRBJ1-2; possibly TRBD1 for D (6 bases). Germline lookup yields CDR1 SGHRS and CDR2 YFSETQ. The CDR3 loop spans 17 amino acids. V was cut by 3 bases and J by 4 bases, with 22 bases left in between. In nucleotides, the CDR3 is TGCGCCAGCAGCTCCGAGGGGGGGGCTGGGGTCAGCTATGGCTACACCTTC. This gives the protein CASSSEGGAGVSYGYTF. Looking up the rest from reference TRBV5-1 and TRBJ1-2 gives the full variable domain: KAGVTQTPRYLIKTRGQQVTLSCSPISGHRSVSWYQQTPGQGLQFLFEYFSETQRNKGNFPGRFSGRQFSNSRSEMNVSTLELGDSALYLCASSSEGGAGVSYGYTFGSGTRLTVV.

This rearrangement joins TRBV9 to TRBJ2-1; D not resolved. CDR1 and CDR2 (germline): SGDLS, YYNGEE. Trimming stripped 4 bases from V and 3 bases from J, with 11 bases between. This CDR3 has 14 amino acids. As DNA, the CDR3 is TGTGCCAGCAGCTCTTCTAGGTTCTACAATGAGCAGTTCTTC. This encodes CASSSSRFYNEQFF. Based on the CDR3 plus reference TRBV9 and TRBJ2-1, the full variable domain is DSGVTQTPKHLITATGQRVTLRCSPRSGDLSVYWYQQSLDQGLQFLIQYYNGEERAKGNILERFSAQQFPDLHSELNLSSLELGDSALYFCASSSSRFYNEQFFGPGTRLTVL.

The table lists this clone with a few counts. The V and J genes are TRBV5-1 and TRBJ2-3, with 7 bases lining up with TRBD2. This CDR3 contains 13 residues. The V gene's germline CDR1 is SGHRS and CDR2 YFSETQ. V lost 4 bases to trimming and J lost 5 bases; unmatched junction nucleotides: 4. CDR3 coding DNA: TGCGCCAGCAGCCTTTCGGGGGGAGATACGCAGTATTTT. It encodes CASSLSGGDTQYF.

The sample holds one count of this clone. The chain uses TRBV4-3 and TRBJ2-7; TRBD2 might be the D (6 bases). Germline assignment: CDR1 LGHNA and CDR2 YSLEER. The CDR3 sequence is 17 residues long. V shed 0 bases and J shed 3 bases, with 18 bases lying between them. The CDR3 is CASSQDVSGQGVYEQYF. The CDR3 bases are TGCGCCAGCAGCCAAGATGTTAGCGGACAAGGAGTCTACGAGCAGTACTTC.

The chain has TRBV4-1 and TRBJ2-7, with a weak D call TRBD1 (5 bases). This CDR3 spans 15 amino acids. V was clipped by 0 bases and J by 0 bases, with 9 bases between them. Germline lookup yields CDR1 MGHRA and CDR2 YSYEKL. CDR3 amino acids: CASSQDLDSSYEQYF. The CDR3 region has the DNA TGCGCCAGCAGCCAAGACCTAGACAGCTCCTACGAGCAGTACTTC.